The 31 T cell receptor beta chains in this list originate from one sample, sequenced in a study of T cell responses to AZD1222 COVID-19 vaccine. This table comes from immunoSEQ multiplex PCR, and its TCRdb copy is limited to in-frame clones, with some not included. Among about 94,000 clones listed, roughly 85% were seen once. The sample in question was peripheral blood, obtained 28 days after the second AZD1222 dose. Source of these receptors: an adult who received the AZD1222 COVID-19 vaccine.

This clone was picked up a small number of times. The chain recombines TRBV29-1 with TRBJ2-3; D not certain. Trimming removed 6 bases from V and 0 bases from J, with 7 bases in between. Germline V gene data show CDR1 as SQVTM and CDR2 as ANQGSEA. The CDR3 totals 12 residues. This CDR3 is CSVTISTDTQYF. CDR3 bases: TGCAGCGTCACTATCAGCACAGATACGCAGTATTTT.

J is TRBJ1-5 and V is TRBV28; D is unresolved. V lost 2 bases and J 2 bases, leaving 4 bases between the germline ends. Germline V gives CDR1 MDHEN, CDR2 SYDVKM. There are 13 residues in the CDR3. The CDR3 loop reads CASSLQGNQPQHF. The CDR3 coding sequence is TGTGCCAGCAGTTTACAGGGCAATCAGCCCCAGCATTTT.

The count of this clone is one. J is TRBJ2-7 and V is TRBV5-4; TRBD2 matches 8 bases. The CDR3 has 13 residues. The J segment lost 2 bases and the V segment lost 2 bases, leaving 0 bases of the junction unmatched. Germline-derived CDR1 and CDR2 are SGHNT and YYREEE (reference sequence). For the CDR3, the DNA is TGTGCCAGCAGCTTTAGCGGGGCCTACGAGCAGTACTTC. Residues: CASSFSGAYEQYF.

The chain links TRBV6-7 to TRBJ2-1; the D gene is possibly TRBD2 (6 bases). TRBV6-7 is reported as an ORF; its role is uncertain. Trimming removed 2 bases at V and 4 bases at J, with 15 bases between. The CDR3 has 16 residues. CDR3 amino acids: CASSYEGLISYNEQFF. In DNA form, the CDR3 reads TGTGCCAGCAGTTACGAGGGACTGATTAGTTACAATGAGCAGTTCTTC.

This chain joins TRBV5-1 and TRBJ2-7, with 7 bases lining up with TRBD2. The CDR3 has 15 residues. With V trimmed by 3 bases and J by 6 bases, 12 bases remained unmatched. The germline V gene encodes CDR1 SGHRS and CDR2 YFSETQ. The CDR3 DNA follows: TGCGCCAGCAGCTGGACCGGGACTACCCCAACCGAGCAGTACTTC. Its protein product is CASSWTGTTPTEQYF.

This clone was detected once. This chain uses TRBV9 with TRBJ2-7, with 7 nucleotides matching TRBD2. The germline CDR1 and CDR2 sequences are SGDLS and YYNGEE. The CDR3 is 14 amino acids. Germline trimming cut 1 base from V and 7 bases from J; bases unmatched to any gene: 8. In DNA, the CDR3 is TGTGCCAGCAGCGTACGCGGGAGTCCCGGGGAGCAGTACTTC. This encodes CASSVRGSPGEQYF.

The J gene is TRBJ2-7, the V gene TRBV28, with D possibly matching TRBD1 (6 bases). The CDR3 extends over 14 amino acids. The germline CDR1 and CDR2 sequences are MDHEN and SYDVKM. Between the trimmed V and J ends, which lost 2 bases and 2 bases, there was a span of 10 bases. Written as DNA, the CDR3 is TGTGCCAGCAGTTTAGGGGGCGGAGCCTACGAGCAGTACTTC. The encoded protein is CASSLGGGAYEQYF.

V is TRBV18 and J is TRBJ2-2; 8 bases agree with TRBD2. J lost 2 bases, V lost 5 bases, and 4 bases had no gene match. The CDR3 is made up of 15 amino acids. Per the germline V gene, CDR1 is KGHSH and CDR2 is LQKENI. The chain's CDR3 is CASSSAGVNTGELFF. CDR3 in DNA: TGTGCCAGCTCATCAGCGGGAGTTAACACCGGGGAGCTGTTTTTT.

This clone was counted only a few times. The chain couples TRBV19 to TRBJ1-1; D unclear. Germline V gives CDR1 LNHDA, CDR2 SQIVND (reference sequence). Between the trimmed V and J ends, which lost 3 bases and 1 base, there was a span of 6 bases. The CDR3 covers 13 residues. CDR3 coding DNA: TGTGCCAGTAGTATTATGGGGAACACTGAAGCTTTCTTT. Protein product: CASSIMGNTEAFF.

The chain recombines TRBV4-2 with TRBJ2-1; D unresolved. Germline values: CDR1 LGHNA, CDR2 YNFKEQ. V shed 1 base and J shed 6 bases, with 7 bases lying between them. This CDR3 has 13 residues. The CDR3 loop reads CASSQVFTNEQFF. Here the CDR3 DNA reads TGTGCCAGCAGCCAAGTATTCACCAATGAGCAGTTCTTC.

The rearrangement joins TRBV27 to TRBJ2-2, with 7 positions matching TRBD2. Germline V gene data show CDR1 as MNHEY and CDR2 as SMNVEV (reference sequence). This CDR3 has 13 amino acids. The ends lost 8 bases at V and 3 bases at J; junction bases unmatched: 3. The CDR3 spells CASARGDTGELFF. The CDR3 bases are TGTGCCAGCGCCCGGGGGGACACCGGGGAGCTGTTTTTT.

V and J are TRBV5-1 and TRBJ2-7, with 12 bases aligning to TRBD2. V lost 2 bases to trimming and J lost 2 bases; unmatched junction nucleotides: 2. The germline gives CDR1 SGHRS, CDR2 YFSETQ. CDR3 length equals 15 residues. CDR3 residues: CASSFGLAGPYEQYF. CDR3 DNA sequence: TGCGCCAGCAGCTTTGGACTAGCGGGGCCCTACGAGCAGTACTTC.

V usage is TRBV7-3 and J usage is TRBJ1-1; the D gene is possibly TRBD1 (5 bases). The ends were cut back, 5 bases at V and 2 bases at J, with 9 bases in the middle. Per the germline V gene, CDR1 is SGHTA and CDR2 is FQGTGA. This CDR3 has 13 residues. Written as DNA, the CDR3 is TGTGCCAGCAGCCAGACAGTAAACACTGAAGCTTTCTTT. Protein: CASSQTVNTEAFF.

The chain links TRBV5-8 to TRBJ1-5; tentative D call: TRBD1 (6 bases). V lost 0 bases and J 6 bases, leaving 10 bases between the germline ends. Germline V gives CDR1 SGHTS, CDR2 YDEGEE. CDR3 length: 14 residues. CDR3 bases: TGTGCCAGCAGCTTGGTACCAGGGGTTCAGCCCCAGCATTTT. This encodes CASSLVPGVQPQHF.

The rearrangement links TRBV5-1 to TRBJ2-5; 9 nucleotides align to TRBD2. Germline V CDR1 and CDR2: SGHRS, YFSETQ. Unmatched junction bases numbered 8, after V lost 3 bases and J lost 5 bases. This CDR3 region has 15 residues. The CDR3 DNA sequence: TGCGCCAGCAGCTCCCTAGCGGGGCCCTTTGAGACCCAGTACTTC. This codes for CASSSLAGPFETQYF. The complete variable domain, with remaining parts taken from reference TRBV5-1 and TRBJ2-5, reads KAGVTQTPRYLIKTRGQQVTLSCSPISGHRSVSWYQQTPGQGLQFLFEYFSETQRNKGNFPGRFSGRQFSNSRSEMNVSTLELGDSALYLCASSSLAGPFETQYFGPGTRLLVL.

The chain combines TRBV3-1 (or the pseudogene TRBV3-2) with TRBJ1-2; TRBD1 matches 10 bases. The CDR3 spans 17 residues. The trim removed 4 bases at V and 3 bases at J, leaving 11 bases unmatched. The germline V gene has CDR1 LGHDT and CDR2 YNNKEL (reference sequence). The CDR3 sequence is CASSPTGTGAVDYGYTF. CDR3 DNA sequence: TGTGCCAGCAGCCCGACCGGGACAGGGGCCGTCGACTATGGCTACACCTTC.

This clone was found once. V and J are TRBV6-2 or TRBV6-3 and TRBJ2-2, with D unresolved. In germline, CDR1 is MNHEY, CDR2 SVGEGT. V was pared by 2 bases and J by 0 bases, with 16 bases between. The CDR3 length is 18 residues. The CDR3 region has the DNA TGTGCCAGCAGTTACGTTGTTGAGGCAGCCACGAACACCGGGGAGCTGTTTTTT. Translating it yields CASSYVVEAATNTGELFF.

This clone has a single count. This CDR3 is CASSKTGERADTQYF. The DNA for the CDR3 is TGTGCCAGCAGTAAGACAGGGGAAAGGGCAGATACGCAGTATTTT. The V gene is TRBV7-6, the J gene TRBJ2-3; TRBD1 aligns across 8 bases. The CDR3 extends over 15 amino acids. Trimming at V came to 6 bases and at J to 4 bases, leaving 9 bases not matched to a gene. CDR1 is SGHVS, CDR2 FNYEAQ, per germline.

This sequence joins TRBV5-1 and TRBJ2-7; the D gene is possibly TRBD2 (5 bases). Germline V gives CDR1 SGHRS, CDR2 YFSETQ. CDR3 length equals 13 residues. V lost 3 bases, J lost 3 bases, and 10 bases lay in between. CDR3 nucleotides: TGCGCCAGCAGCTCCGGGATCCACTACGAGCAGTACTTC. Translated, it gives CASSSGIHYEQYF.

This chain joins TRBV27 and TRBJ2-7; no clear D. V was trimmed by 6 bases and J by 6 bases, leaving 18 bases between them. The CDR3 length is 14 residues. Germline V gene data show CDR1 as MNHEY and CDR2 as SMNVEV (reference sequence). The CDR3 loop is CASRTSSFLSEQYF. The CDR3 nucleotides are TGTGCCAGCAGAACCAGCAGTTTTTTGTCCGAGCAGTACTTC.

The V gene is TRBV19, the J gene TRBJ1-1; possible D gene TRBD1, 5 bases. V gave up 4 bases and J gave up 4 bases, with 13 bases separating them. The CDR3 covers 14 residues. Germline V lookup: CDR1 LNHDA, CDR2 SQIVND (reference sequence). The CDR3 spells CASSSPGRRTEAFF. CDR3 nucleotides: TGTGCCAGTAGTAGCCCGGGGCGGCGCACTGAAGCTTTCTTT.

The genes are TRBV30 and TRBJ1-2, with D unclear. The CDR3 covers 13 residues. Trimming removed 2 bases at V and 6 bases at J, with 13 bases between. CDR1 and CDR2 (germline): GTSNPN, SVGIG (reference sequence). CDR3 protein: CAWSRTGNNGYTF. The DNA for the CDR3 is TGTGCCTGGAGTCGTACCGGGAATAATGGCTACACCTTC.

As regards this clone: The junction and the germline gene differ at one end; a read error may be behind it. CDR3 in amino acids: CASSSTSTGELFF. Here the CDR3 DNA reads TGTGCTAGCAGCTCGACTAGCACCGGGGAGCTGTTTTTT. The rearrangement joins TRBV7-7 to TRBJ2-2, with TRBD2 as a possible D gene (6 bases). CDR3 length equals 13 residues. Looked up from germline, CDR1 is SSHAT and CDR2 is FNYEAQ (reference sequence).

This clone has just a few counts. The gene calls are TRBV7-2 and TRBJ1-2, with a tentative D call TRBD1 (6 bases). The germline V gene has CDR1 SGHTA and CDR2 FQGNSA. V was shortened by 2 bases and J by 4 bases, with 14 bases between the two germline ends. The CDR3 is 15 amino acids. CDR3 sequence: CASSLLGGAGYGYTF. As DNA, the CDR3 is TGTGCCAGCAGCTTACTGGGGGGGGCGGGCTATGGCTACACCTTC.

This sequence joins TRBV30 and TRBJ2-4, with a weak D call TRBD2 (6 bases). V lost 5 bases and J 9 bases, leaving 14 bases between the germline ends. The CDR3 spans 12 residues. The germline V gene encodes CDR1 GTSNPN and CDR2 SVGIG (reference sequence). CDR3 DNA sequence: TGTGCCTGGCATTCGGAGGGAATCATTCAGTACTTC. Its protein is CAWHSEGIIQYF.

The CDR3 DNA is TGTGCCAGCAGTTACGGGACAGGGAACTATGGCTACACCTTC. The encoded protein is CASSYGTGNYGYTF. The chain has TRBV6-2 or TRBV6-3 and TRBJ1-2, with TRBD1 matching over 9 bases. The CDR3 consists of 14 residues. Germline V gene data show CDR1 as MNHEY and CDR2 as SVGEGT. V shed 2 bases, J shed 2 bases, and the junction held 0 bases outside the gene matches.

This clone was counted a single time. The chain joins TRBV7-6 to TRBJ2-7; 9 nucleotides line up with TRBD1. With V trimmed by 2 bases and J by 6 bases, 8 bases remained unmatched. CDR3 length: 15 residues. Germline assignment: CDR1 SGHVS and CDR2 FNYEAQ. This chain's CDR3 is CASSLRDREWSEQYF. The CDR3 DNA is TGTGCCAGCAGCTTACGGGACAGGGAGTGGAGCGAGCAGTACTTC. Complete variable domain (other parts from reference TRBV7-6 and TRBJ2-7): GAGVSQSPRYKVTKRGQDVALRCDPISGHVSLYWYRQALGQGPEFLTYFNYEAQQDKSGLPNDRFSAERPEGSISTLTIQRTEQRDSAMYRCASSLRDREWSEQYFGPGTRLTVT.

The V call is TRBV6-1, the J call TRBJ1-6, with D uncertain. The CDR3 is 15 amino acids. The germline V gene has CDR1 MNHNS and CDR2 SASEGT. Trimming pared 11 bases from V and 0 bases from J, leaving 14 bases between. Here the CDR3 reads CAAETLSSYNSPLHF. DNA for the CDR3: TGTGCCGCCGAGACATTGAGCTCCTATAATTCACCCCTCCACTTT.

The genes are TRBV9 and TRBJ1-2; maybe TRBD1 (6 bases). CDR1 SGDLS and CDR2 YYNGEE come from the germline V gene. The V end was cut by 1 base, the J end by 8 bases, with 15 bases between. The CDR3 covers 14 residues. CDR3 loop: CASSVYSGVGGYTF. DNA of the CDR3: TGTGCCAGCAGCGTATATTCAGGGGTGGGCGGCTACACCTTC.

The rearrangement links TRBV4-3 to TRBJ2-3; weak D call: TRBD1 (6 bases). V was shortened by 0 bases and J by 2 bases, with 12 bases between the two germline ends. Looked up from germline, CDR1 is LGHNA and CDR2 is YSLEER. This CDR3 has 16 residues. CDR3 in amino acids: CASSQDRAGATDTQYF. The CDR3 DNA reads as TGCGCCAGCAGCCAAGATAGGGCAGGGGCCACAGATACGCAGTATTTT.

The rearrangement uses TRBV12-3 or TRBV12-4 and TRBJ2-7; D uncertain. The CDR3 contains 12 residues. V lost 3 bases to trimming and J lost 4 bases, with 7 bases between them. Written as DNA, the CDR3 is TGTGCCAGCAGTTTGTTCGGGTACGAGCAGTACTTC. Its translation: CASSLFGYEQYF.